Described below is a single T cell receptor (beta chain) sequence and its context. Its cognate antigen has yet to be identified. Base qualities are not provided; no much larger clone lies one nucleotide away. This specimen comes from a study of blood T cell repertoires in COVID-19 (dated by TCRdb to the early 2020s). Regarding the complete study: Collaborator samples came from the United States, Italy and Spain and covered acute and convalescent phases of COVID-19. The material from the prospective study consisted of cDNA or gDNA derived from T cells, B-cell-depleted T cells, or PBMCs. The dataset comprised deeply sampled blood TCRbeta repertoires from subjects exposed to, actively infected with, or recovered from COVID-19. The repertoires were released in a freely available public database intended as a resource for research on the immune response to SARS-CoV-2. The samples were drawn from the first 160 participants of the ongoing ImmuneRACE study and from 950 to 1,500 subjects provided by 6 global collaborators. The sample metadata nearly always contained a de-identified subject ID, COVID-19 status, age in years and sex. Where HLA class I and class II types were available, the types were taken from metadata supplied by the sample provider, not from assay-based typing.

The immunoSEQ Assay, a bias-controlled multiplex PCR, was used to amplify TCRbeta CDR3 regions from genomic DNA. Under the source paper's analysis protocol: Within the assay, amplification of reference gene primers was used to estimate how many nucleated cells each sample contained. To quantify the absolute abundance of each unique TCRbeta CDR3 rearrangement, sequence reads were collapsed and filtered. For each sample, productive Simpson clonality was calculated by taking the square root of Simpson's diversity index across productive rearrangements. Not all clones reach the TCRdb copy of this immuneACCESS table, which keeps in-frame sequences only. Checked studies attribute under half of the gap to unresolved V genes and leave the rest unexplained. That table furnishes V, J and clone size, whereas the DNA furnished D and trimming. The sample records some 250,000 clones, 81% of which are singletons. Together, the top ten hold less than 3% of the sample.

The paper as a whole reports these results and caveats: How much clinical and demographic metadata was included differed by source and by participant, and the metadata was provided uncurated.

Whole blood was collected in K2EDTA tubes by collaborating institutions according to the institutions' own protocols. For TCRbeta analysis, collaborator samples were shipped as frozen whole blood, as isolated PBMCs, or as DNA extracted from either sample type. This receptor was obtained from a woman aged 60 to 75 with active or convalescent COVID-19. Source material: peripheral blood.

The DNA sequence is given as TGTGCCAGCAGCTTAGAGGTATTCGGACAGGGGAAGGAAACTGAAGCTTTCTTT. Protein translation: CASSLEVFGQGKETEAFF. The chain joins TRBV7-2 to TRBJ1-1; TRBD1 matches 9 bases in the middle. V has 1 base trimmed and J has 5 bases trimmed; junction bases matching no gene number 14. Including cysteine and phenylalanine, the CDR3 has 18 amino acids. Only the CDR3 part of the read is kept: 54 bases, read in frame from the first base. CDR1 is given as SGHTA and CDR2 as FQGNSA, both from the germline V gene.